This T cell receptor beta chain was identified during a study of vaccination effects on CD4 cells after COVID-19. CDR3 length: 14 amino acids. For this clone: Its specificity is not known.

Method: immunoSEQ multiplex PCR; TCRdb's copy keeps in-frame clones and lacks some. The profile shows about 72,000 clones, about 81% of them singletons. Findings and limits, study-wide: Clonal contraction was marked in infection- and vaccine-induced clones late after vaccination.

Before sequencing took place, the ViraFEST assay used viral peptide pools to expand antigen-specific CD4+ T cells. Upon completion of 10 to 11 days in culture, CD4+ T cells were isolated. The cohort was immunized with two doses of either the BNT162b2 or mRNA-1273 vaccine. The receptor was isolated from a human donor who received a COVID-19 vaccine. The J gene is TRBJ2-1, the V gene TRBV21-1; TRBD2 was called by the table and not checked on the DNA. TRBV21-1 is recorded as a pseudogene. Sample: CD4+ T cells from PBMCs cultured with HCoV-229E spike peptides, taken after COVID-19 vaccination. CDR3 DNA: TGTGCCGGTTCTGGCGGGGGGAGTGGGAATGAGCAGTTCTTC. It translates to CAGSGGGSGNEQFF.